This T cell receptor (beta chain) was recorded in a study of cytomegalovirus exposure and HLA in healthy donors. The study's findings and limits: Among the CMV-associated chains, three were confirmed in vitro as specific for CMV antigens. The tendency of first-cohort TCR clusters to co-occur in the 120 or so validation repertoires was identified by a subsequent analysis.

While the first cohort had over 650 subjects, the donors belonged to the separate validation cohort of 120 subjects. CDR1 is LNHDA and CDR2 is SQIVND in the germline V gene (reference sequence). This CDR3 has 13 residues. The trim removed 6 bases at V and 6 bases at J, leaving 3 bases unmatched. Of note for this clone: The antigen is unknown.

Sequenced by immunoSEQ multiplex PCR; TCRdb stores in-frame clones only, minus some. The repertoire holds fewer than 250,000 clones, more than 75% seen once, with 2.6% in the top ten. This TCR was sampled from a man aged 18 to 30 in good health and CMV-seronegative. The V and J genes are TRBV19 and TRBJ2-3, with 10 bases that match TRBD2. Sequences were obtained from PBMCs. CDR3 residues: CASRGSGGDTQYF. For the CDR3, the DNA is TGTGCCAGTAGGGGTAGCGGGGGGGATACGCAGTATTTT. The variable domain in full, completed from reference TRBV19 and TRBJ2-3, reads DGGITQSPKYLFRKEGQNVTLSCEQNLNHDAMYWYRQDPGQGLRLIYYSQIVNDFQKGDIAEGYSVSREKKESFPLTVTSAQKNPTAFYLCASRGSGGDTQYFGPGTRLTVL.